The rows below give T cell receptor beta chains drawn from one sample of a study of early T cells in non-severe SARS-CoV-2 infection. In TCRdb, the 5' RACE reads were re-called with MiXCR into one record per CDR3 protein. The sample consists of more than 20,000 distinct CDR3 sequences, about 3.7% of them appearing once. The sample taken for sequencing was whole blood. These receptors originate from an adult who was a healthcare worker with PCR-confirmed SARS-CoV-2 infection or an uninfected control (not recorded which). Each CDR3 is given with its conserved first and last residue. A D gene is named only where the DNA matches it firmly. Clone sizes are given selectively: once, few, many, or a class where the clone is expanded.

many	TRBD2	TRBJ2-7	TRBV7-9	CASSLDGGAGGRSEQYF	TGTGCCAGCAGCTTAGATGGTGGCGCGGGAGGAAGGAGCGAGCAGTACTTC
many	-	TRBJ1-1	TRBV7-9	CASSLERRNTEAFF	TGTGCCAGCAGCTTAGAGCGGAGGAACACTGAAGCTTTCTTT
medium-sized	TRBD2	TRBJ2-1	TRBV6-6	CASSFGSGNSYNEQFF	TGTGCCAGCAGTTTCGGTAGCGGGAATTCCTACAATGAGCAGTTCTTC
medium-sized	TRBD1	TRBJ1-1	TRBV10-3	CAISARGRDTEAFF	TGTGCCATCAGTGCCAGGGGGCGCGACACTGAAGCTTTCTTT
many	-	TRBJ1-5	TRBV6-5	CASRPDSSNQPQHF	TGTGCCAGCAGACCCGACAGTAGCAATCAGCCCCAGCATTTT
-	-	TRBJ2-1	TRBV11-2	CASSFGKYEQFF	TGTGCCAGCAGCTTTGGTAAATATGAGCAGTTCTTC
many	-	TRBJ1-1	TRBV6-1	CASSENPGDTEAFF	TGTGCCAGCAGTGAAAACCCGGGCGACACTGAAGCTTTCTTT
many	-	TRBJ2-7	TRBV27	CASSLAGSTYEQYF	TGTGCCAGCAGTTTAGCGGGAAGCACCTACGAGCAGTACTTC
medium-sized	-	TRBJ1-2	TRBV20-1	CSARAGIYGYTF	TGCAGTGCTAGAGCAGGGATCTATGGCTACACCTTC
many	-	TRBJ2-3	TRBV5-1	CASSSDGVVAASTDTQYF	TGCGCCAGCAGCTCCGACGGCGTAGTAGCCGCTAGCACAGATACGCAGTATTTT
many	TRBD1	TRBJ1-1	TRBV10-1	CASSAHRGNTEAFF	TGCGCCAGCAGTGCCCACAGGGGGAACACTGAAGCTTTCTTT
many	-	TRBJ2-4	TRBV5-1	CASSLPGGAKNIQYF	TGCGCCAGCAGCTTGCCCGGGGGAGCCAAAAACATTCAGTACTTC
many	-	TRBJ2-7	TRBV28	CASGQGEQYF	TGTGCCAGCGGGCAGGGCGAGCAGTACTTC
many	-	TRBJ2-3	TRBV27	CASSSKRQAGTDTQYF	TGTGCCAGCAGTTCTAAAAGACAGGCAGGCACAGATACGCAGTATTTT
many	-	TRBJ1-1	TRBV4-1	CASSQNRENTEAFF	TGCGCCAGCAGCCAAAACAGGGAGAACACTGAAGCTTTCTTT
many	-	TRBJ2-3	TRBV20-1	CSASMREGGTDTQYF	TGCAGTGCTAGTATGAGGGAGGGGGGCACAGATACGCAGTATTTT
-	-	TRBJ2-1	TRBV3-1	CASSQALDGRNEQFF	TGTGCCAGCAGCCAAGCCTTGGACGGACGAAATGAGCAGTTCTTC
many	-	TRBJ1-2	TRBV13	CASNVRGNYGYTF	TGTGCCAGCAATGTGAGGGGGAACTATGGCTACACCTTC
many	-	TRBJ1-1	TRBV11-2	CASSSILQGGTEAFF	TGTGCCAGCAGCTCTATCTTACAGGGAGGCACTGAAGCTTTCTTT
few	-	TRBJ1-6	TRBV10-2	CASSTGTRGSPLHF	TGCGCCAGCAGTACCGGGACAAGAGGGTCACCCCTCCACTTT
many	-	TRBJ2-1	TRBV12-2	CASRLSGQGVDEQFF	TGTGCAAGTCGCTTATCGGGACAGGGAGTCGATGAGCAGTTCTTC
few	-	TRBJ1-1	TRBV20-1	CSARVGATEAFF	TGCAGTGCTAGAGTGGGGGCGACTGAAGCTTTCTTT
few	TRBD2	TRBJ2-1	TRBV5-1	CASSSSVAGGPASSYNEQFF	TGCGCCAGCAGCTCCTCAGTAGCGGGGGGCCCTGCAAGCTCCTACAATGAGCAGTTCTTC
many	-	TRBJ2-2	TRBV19	CASRQGMGTGELFF	TGTGCCAGTAGACAGGGTATGGGCACCGGGGAGCTGTTTTTT
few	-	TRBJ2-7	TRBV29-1	CSVQQESNEQYF	TGCAGCGTTCAACAGGAGAGCAACGAGCAGTACTTC
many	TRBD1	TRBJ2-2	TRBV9	CASSASQGYTGELFF	TGTGCCAGCAGCGCGTCACAGGGGTACACCGGGGAGCTGTTTTTT
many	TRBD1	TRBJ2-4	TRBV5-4	CASSQTGGGKNIQYF	TGTGCCAGCAGCCAGACAGGGGGCGGGAAAAACATTCAGTACTTC
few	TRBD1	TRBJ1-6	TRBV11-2	CASSSAGGRTYNSPLHF	TGTGCCAGCAGCTCAGCAGGGGGCCGCACCTATAATTCACCCCTCCACTTT
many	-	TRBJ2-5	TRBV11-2	CASSLSQMYQETQYF	TGTGCCAGCAGTCTTTCGCAAATGTACCAAGAGACCCAGTACTTC
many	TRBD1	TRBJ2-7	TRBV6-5	CASSPGQGAVEQYF	TGTGCCAGCAGTCCGGGACAGGGGGCCGTCGAGCAGTACTTC
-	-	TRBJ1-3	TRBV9	CASSVEYPGSENTIYF	TGTGCCAGCAGCGTAGAGTACCCAGGCTCTGAAAACACCATATATTTT
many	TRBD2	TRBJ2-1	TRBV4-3	CASSQERTSVNEQFF	TGCGCCAGCAGCCAAGAGCGGACTAGCGTCAATGAGCAGTTCTTC
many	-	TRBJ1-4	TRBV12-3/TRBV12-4	CASSLSGLEKLFF	TGTGCCAGCAGTCTGTCAGGACTGGAAAAACTGTTTTTT
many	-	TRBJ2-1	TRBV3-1	CASSPRAGNEQFF	TGTGCCAGCAGCCCCCGGGCCGGCAATGAGCAGTTCTTC
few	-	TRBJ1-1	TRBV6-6	CASSYILGGMNTEAFF	TGTGCCAGCAGTTACATATTAGGGGGAATGAACACTGAAGCTTTCTTT
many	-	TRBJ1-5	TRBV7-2	CASSPPGQPQHF	TGTGCCAGCAGCCCGCCGGGTCAGCCCCAGCATTTT
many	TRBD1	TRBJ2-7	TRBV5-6	CASSWGQEFSYEQYF	TGTGCCAGCAGCTGGGGACAGGAATTCTCCTACGAGCAGTACTTC
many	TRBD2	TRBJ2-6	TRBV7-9	CASSLEGGAGANVLTF	TGTGCCAGCAGCTTAGAGGGAGGGGCCGGGGCCAACGTCCTGACTTTC
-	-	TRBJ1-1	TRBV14	CASSQAITTEAFF	TGTGCCAGCAGCCAAGCTATCACCACTGAAGCTTTCTTT
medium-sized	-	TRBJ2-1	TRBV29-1	CSVRSLGNEQFF	TGCAGCGTTCGGTCGCTAGGAAATGAGCAGTTCTTC
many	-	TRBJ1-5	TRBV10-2	CASSESGGNQPQHF	TGCGCCAGCAGTGAAAGCGGGGGAAATCAGCCCCAGCATTTT
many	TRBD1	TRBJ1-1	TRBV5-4	CASSAWGQPTEAFF	TGTGCCAGCAGCGCTTGGGGACAGCCCACTGAAGCTTTCTTT
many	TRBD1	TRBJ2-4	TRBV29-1	CSVEGQKNIQYF	TGCAGCGTTGAGGGACAGAAAAACATTCAGTACTTC
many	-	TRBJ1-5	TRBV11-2	CASSYEFNQPQHF	TGTGCCAGCAGCTACGAATTCAATCAGCCCCAGCATTTT
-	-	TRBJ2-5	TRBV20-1	CSGIDGQWETQYF	TGCAGTGGAATAGACGGGCAGTGGGAGACCCAGTACTTC
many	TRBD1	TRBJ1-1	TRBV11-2	CASSHWTGPNTEAFF	TGTGCCAGCAGCCATTGGACAGGGCCGAACACTGAAGCTTTCTTT
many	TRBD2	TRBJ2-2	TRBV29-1	CSVDLAGAGELFF	TGCAGCGTCGACCTAGCGGGAGCCGGGGAGCTGTTTTTT
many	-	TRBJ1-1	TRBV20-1	CSARDFQGHTEAFF	TGCAGTGCTAGGGATTTTCAGGGTCACACTGAAGCTTTCTTT
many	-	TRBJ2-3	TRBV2	CASREEGAETQYF	TGTGCCAGCAGGGAGGAGGGAGCGGAGACGCAGTATTTT
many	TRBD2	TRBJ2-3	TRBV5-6	CASSPGLEDDTQYF	TGTGCCAGCAGCCCGGGACTAGAGGACGATACGCAGTATTTT
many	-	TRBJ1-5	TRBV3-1	CASSQGIEPQHF	TGTGCCAGCAGCCAAGGAATTGAGCCCCAGCATTTT
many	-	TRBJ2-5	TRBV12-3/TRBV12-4	CASSLERGAHQETQYF	TGTGCCAGCAGTTTAGAACGGGGGGCCCACCAAGAGACCCAGTACTTC
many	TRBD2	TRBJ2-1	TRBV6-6	CASSYSTLAGGHEQFF	TGTGCCAGCAGTTACTCGACTCTTGCGGGAGGGCACGAGCAGTTCTTC
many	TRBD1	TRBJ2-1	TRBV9	CASRPGQGNEQFF	TGTGCCAGCAGGCCGGGACAGGGCAATGAGCAGTTCTTC